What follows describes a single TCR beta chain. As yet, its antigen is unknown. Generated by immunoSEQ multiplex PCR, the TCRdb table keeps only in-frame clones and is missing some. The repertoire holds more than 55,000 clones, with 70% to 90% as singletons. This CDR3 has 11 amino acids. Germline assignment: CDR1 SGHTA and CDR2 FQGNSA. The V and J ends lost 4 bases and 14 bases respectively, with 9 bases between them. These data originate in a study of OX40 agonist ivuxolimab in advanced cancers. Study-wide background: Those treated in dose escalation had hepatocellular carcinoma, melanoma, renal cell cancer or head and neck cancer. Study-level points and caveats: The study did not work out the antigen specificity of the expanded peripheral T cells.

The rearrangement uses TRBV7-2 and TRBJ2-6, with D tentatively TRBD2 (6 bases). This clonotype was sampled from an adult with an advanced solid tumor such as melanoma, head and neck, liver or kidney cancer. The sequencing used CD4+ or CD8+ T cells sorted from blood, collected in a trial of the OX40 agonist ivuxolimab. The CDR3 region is CASSSGRILTF. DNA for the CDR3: TGTGCCAGCAGCTCGGGGAGGATCCTGACTTTC.